This T cell receptor beta chain derives from a study of blood T cell repertoires in COVID-19. In the study overall: Samples representing acute and convalescent COVID-19 were sourced from the United States, Italy and Spain. From T cells, B-cell-depleted T cells, or PBMCs came the material, which was cDNA or gDNA.

The CDR3 loop spans 13 amino acids. Germline V CDR1 and CDR2: SGHAT, FQNNGV. This clone has only a few counts. The junction and the germline gene differ at one end; a read error may be behind it. Clones were sequenced by immunoSEQ multiplex PCR, and TCRdb holds only the in-frame ones, with some missing. Of under 250,000 clones listed, less than 85% are singletons. The sequenced material came from peripheral blood. The rearrangement joins TRBV11-2 to TRBJ2-4; a possible D gene is TRBD1 (5 bases). The origin of this receptor is a woman in her 70s with active or convalescent COVID-19. This CDR3 reads CASSPSQGAGLVF. The CDR3 DNA is TGTGCCAGCAGCCCTTCTCAAGGGGCCGGGCTAGTCTTC.